The 18 T cell receptor beta chains in this list originate from one sample, sequenced in a study of response to subunit inactivated influenza vaccine (dated by TCRdb to the late 2010s). Library prep was done by RT-PCR. Sequencer: Illumina HiSeq 2500. The raw public data were reprocessed by TCRdb itself: fastp quality trimming at Q25, MiXCR clonotype calling, in-frame beta chains only. Duplicate CDR3 protein sequences are folded into a single record with the most common DNA and genes. A total of a few hundred thousand distinct CDR3 sequences appear in this sample, 20% to 25% of them only once. Approximately 10% of the sample rests with the top ten. Sequenced here: PBMCs from blood, sampled less than 22 months after vaccination. The receptors were gathered from a man between 50 and 75 years old who received an inactivated influenza vaccine. Donor details come from another sample of the same person, matched by shared clones.

This clonotype was found many times. The V call is TRBV6-1, the J call TRBJ1-5; 8 bases map to TRBD1. J was trimmed by 2 bases and V by 5 bases; bases with no gene match: 5. Per the germline V gene, CDR1 is MNHNS and CDR2 is SASEGT. CDR3 length: 15 amino acids. The CDR3 bases are TGTGCCAGCAGTCGTGGACAGGGAGGCAATCAGCCCCAGCATTTT. This codes for CASSRGQGGNQPQHF.

About this clonotype: This sequence may be a read error, since a much larger clone differs from it by one base. Since no conserved phenylalanine or tryptophan closes the CDR3, a read error is the likely cause. CDR3 DNA sequence: TGCGCCAGCAGCCAAGATTCTTCAGGGAACACTGAAGCTTTCTGT. It yields the protein CASSQDSSGNTEAFC. The genes are TRBV4-3 and TRBJ1-1; D ambiguous. This CDR3 contains 15 residues. Per the germline V gene, CDR1 is LGHNA and CDR2 is YSLEER. Trimming cost V 0 bases and J 1 base, with 9 bases left between them.

Only a few counts were recorded for this clonotype. An end of the junction does not agree with germline; a read error may underlie this. J is TRBJ2-7 and V is TRBV7-7; 8 nucleotides line up with TRBD1. CDR3 size: 14 residues. Germline V gene data show CDR1 as SSHAT and CDR2 as FNYEAQ (reference sequence). This CDR3 is CASSPGQGYDEQYF. The CDR3 DNA sequence: TGTGCTAGCAGCCCAGGACAGGGCTACGACGAGCAGTACTTC.

This clonotype appeared a few times. The chain uses TRBV7-2 and TRBJ1-4, with TRBD1 identical over 8 bases. The CDR3 runs to 15 residues. The V and J ends lost 5 bases and 5 bases, in that order; junction bases with no gene match: 7. The germline gives CDR1 SGHTA, CDR2 FQGNSA. DNA of the CDR3: TGTGCCAGCAGCAATCGGACAGGGCGGAATGAAAAACTGTTTTTT. It is translated as CASSNRTGRNEKLFF.

This clonotype was counted between two and nine times. The chain links TRBV20-1 to TRBJ2-3, with TRBD2 matching 8 bases. Losses at the gene ends were 6 bases for V and 5 bases for J; bases not matched to a gene: 7. The CDR3 has 13 residues. CDR1 DFQATT and CDR2 SNEGSKA come from the germline V gene (reference sequence). The CDR3, as DNA: TGCAGTGCCCGAGCGGGGGAGTTAGATACGCAGTATTTT. It translates to CSARAGELDTQYF.

The chain has TRBV24-1 and TRBJ2-2, with a tentative D call TRBD2 (5 bases). The CDR3 totals 14 residues. Trimming cost V 1 base and J 5 bases, with 7 bases left between them. The germline V gene has CDR1 KGHDR and CDR2 SFDVKD. CDR3 in amino acids: CATSDFRGTGELFF. CDR3 in DNA: TGTGCCACCAGTGATTTCCGCGGGACCGGGGAGCTGTTTTTT.

V gene TRBV7-9 combines with J gene TRBJ2-1; the match to TRBD1 covers 10 bases. J lost 7 bases, V lost 5 bases, and 5 bases had no gene match. The CDR3 is 14 amino acids. Germline CDR1 SEHNR, CDR2 FQNEAQ (reference sequence). The CDR3 DNA follows: TGTGCCAGCAGCCCGCGGGACAGGGGTAATGAGCAGTTCTTC. This encodes CASSPRDRGNEQFF.

The sample holds a few counts of this clonotype. This chain uses TRBV3-1 with TRBJ2-1, with TRBD2 as a possible D gene (6 bases). The CDR3 loop spans 14 amino acids. Germline loops: CDR1 LGHDT, CDR2 YNNKEL (reference sequence). With 3 bases removed from V and 8 bases from J, the gap between germline ends came to 14 bases. The CDR3 DNA is TGTGCCAGCAGCCAGGGGACTTGGGGGGATGAGCAGTTCTTC. Translated, it gives CASSQGTWGDEQFF.

This chain uses TRBV20-1 with TRBJ2-7; D not certain. CDR1 is DFQATT and CDR2 is SNEGSKA in the germline V gene (reference sequence). V was trimmed by 0 bases and J by 2 bases, leaving 20 bases between them. The CDR3 is 17 amino acids. CDR3 DNA: TGCAGTGCTAGAGATCGTTTTAAACATGGTCCTACCTACGAGCAGTACTTC. Its translation is CSARDRFKHGPTYEQYF.

This clonotype was observed a few times. The chain recombines TRBV20-1 with TRBJ2-3; 9 bases are a match to TRBD2. Germline V gene data show CDR1 as DFQATT and CDR2 as SNEGSKA (reference sequence). CDR3 length: 14 amino acids. J was trimmed by 3 bases and V by 5 bases; bases with no gene match: 6. The CDR3 region has the DNA TGCAGTGCTTTAGCGGGGGAGGGAACAGATACGCAGTATTTT. Its translation is CSALAGEGTDTQYF.

V usage is TRBV2 and J usage is TRBJ2-2; 8 bases map to TRBD2. This CDR3 region has 14 residues. Germline V gene data show CDR1 as SNHLY and CDR2 as FYNNEI. Trimming took 10 bases from V and 6 from J; bases not matched to a gene: 10. As DNA, the CDR3 is TGTGCCACCTCTCGGGGGGGAGTCGCCGGGGAGCTGTTTTTT. Translated, it gives CATSRGGVAGELFF.

The V gene is TRBV7-2, the J gene TRBJ1-5; D is uncertain. V was cut by 4 bases and J by 8 bases, with 12 bases left in between. The CDR3 has 13 residues. The V gene's germline CDR1 is SGHTA and CDR2 FQGNSA. The CDR3 DNA sequence: TGTGCCAGCAGCTCCGGGTCCCGGGAGCCCCAGCATTTT. Amino acid sequence: CASSSGSREPQHF.

The chain has TRBV28 and TRBJ2-7; D is ambiguous. V shed 1 base and J shed 4 bases, with 5 bases lying between them. Germline lookup yields CDR1 MDHEN and CDR2 SYDVKM. CDR3 length equals 12 residues. The chain's CDR3 is CASSLFPYEQYF. CDR3 DNA: TGTGCCAGCAGTTTATTCCCGTACGAGCAGTACTTC.

The chain uses TRBV24-1 and TRBJ2-2; D is tentatively TRBD1 or TRBD2 (7 bases each). Germline CDR1 is KGHDR and CDR2 is SFDVKD. The V and J ends lost 3 bases and 3 bases respectively, with 16 bases between them. This CDR3 is built from 17 residues. The CDR3 region is CATSDATGEGDTGELFF. The CDR3 DNA reads TGTGCCACCAGTGATGCTACAGGGGAGGGGGACACCGGGGAGCTGTTTTTT.

This clonotype has just a few counts. The chain joins TRBV20-1 to TRBJ2-3; no clear D gene. CDR1 and CDR2 from the germline V gene are DFQATT and SNEGSKA (reference sequence). The ends were cut back, 0 bases at V and 1 base at J, with 8 bases in the middle. This CDR3 spans 14 amino acids. The CDR3 protein is CSARDHTGTDTQYF. The CDR3 coding sequence is TGCAGTGCTAGAGATCACACGGGCACAGATACGCAGTATTTT.

The chain recombines TRBV19 with TRBJ2-2; D call uncertain. V gave up 5 bases and J gave up 2 bases, with 15 bases separating them. The germline V gene encodes CDR1 LNHDA and CDR2 SQIVND (reference sequence). The CDR3 loop spans 16 amino acids. DNA for the CDR3: TGTGCCAGTAGTGTCGACAATACCCGCAACACCGGGGAGCTGTTTTTT. It yields the protein CASSVDNTRNTGELFF.

The chain links TRBV3-1 to TRBJ1-1; D call uncertain. The CDR3 totals 13 residues. Germline V CDR1 and CDR2: LGHDT, YNNKEL (reference sequence). Trimming took 3 bases from V and 3 from J, leaving 8 bases between them. Written as DNA, the CDR3 is TGTGCCAGCAGCCACCGGAGTTACACTGAAGCTTTCTTT. This codes for CASSHRSYTEAFF.

This clonotype was observed a few times. This chain uses TRBV29-1 with TRBJ2-2; 7 bases line up with TRBD1. J was trimmed by 0 bases and V by 6 bases; bases with no gene match: 4. Germline CDR1 and CDR2: SQVTM and ANQGSEA. The CDR3 runs to 14 residues. This CDR3 is CSVAQGTNTGELFF. Written as DNA, the CDR3 is TGCAGCGTCGCACAGGGGACGAACACCGGGGAGCTGTTTTTT.